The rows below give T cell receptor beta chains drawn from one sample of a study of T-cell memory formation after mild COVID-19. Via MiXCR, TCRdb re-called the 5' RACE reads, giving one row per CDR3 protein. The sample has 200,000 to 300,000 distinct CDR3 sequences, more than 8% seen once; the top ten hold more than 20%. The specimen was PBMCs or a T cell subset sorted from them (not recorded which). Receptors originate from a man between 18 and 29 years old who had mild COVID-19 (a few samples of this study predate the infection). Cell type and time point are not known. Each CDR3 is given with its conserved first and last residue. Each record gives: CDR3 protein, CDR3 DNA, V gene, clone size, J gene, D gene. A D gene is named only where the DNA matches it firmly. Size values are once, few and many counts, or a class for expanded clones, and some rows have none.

cdr3_aa: CSVKGNPSGSTDTQYF
cdr3_nt: TGCAGCGTTAAAGGGAACCCTAGCGGTAGCACAGATACGCAGTATTTT
v_call: TRBV29-1
clone_size: NA
j_call: TRBJ2-3
d_call: TRBD2

cdr3_aa: CASSLIAGAQETQYF
cdr3_nt: TGTGCCAGCAGCTTGATAGCGGGGGCCCAAGAGACCCAGTACTTC
v_call: TRBV7-3
clone_size: NA
j_call: TRBJ2-5
d_call: TRBD2

cdr3_aa: CSVESKTWPGNTIYF
cdr3_nt: TGCAGCGTAGAATCAAAAACGTGGCCTGGAAACACCATATATTTT
v_call: TRBV29-1
clone_size: NA
j_call: TRBJ1-3
d_call: NA

cdr3_aa: CATSGWSEQFF
cdr3_nt: TGTGCCACCAGCGGATGGAGTGAGCAGTTCTTC
v_call: TRBV15
clone_size: many
j_call: TRBJ2-1
d_call: NA

cdr3_aa: CSASESGGLNTEAFF
cdr3_nt: TGCAGTGCTAGCGAGTCAGGGGGTTTGAACACTGAAGCTTTCTTT
v_call: TRBV20-1
clone_size: few
j_call: TRBJ1-1
d_call: TRBD1

cdr3_aa: CASSLESPNYGYTF
cdr3_nt: TGCGCCAGCAGCTTGGAATCCCCTAACTATGGCTACACCTTC
v_call: TRBV5-1
clone_size: many
j_call: TRBJ1-2
d_call: NA

cdr3_aa: CASSNDTGRGETQYF
cdr3_nt: TGTGCCAGCAGCAACGATACAGGAAGGGGAGAGACCCAGTACTTC
v_call: TRBV21-1
clone_size: few
j_call: TRBJ2-5
d_call: NA

cdr3_aa: CASSKGFFQPQHF
cdr3_nt: TGTGCCAGCAGTAAAGGGTTCTTTCAGCCCCAGCATTTT
v_call: TRBV12-3/TRBV12-4
clone_size: NA
j_call: TRBJ1-5
d_call: NA

cdr3_aa: CATSRGDRAGNTIYF
cdr3_nt: TGTGCCACCAGCAGAGGGGACAGGGCTGGAAACACCATATATTTT
v_call: TRBV15
clone_size: few
j_call: TRBJ1-3
d_call: TRBD1

cdr3_aa: CASAAAPGANVLTF
cdr3_nt: TGTGCCAGCGCGGCGGCGCCTGGGGCCAACGTCCTGACTTTC
v_call: TRBV6-4
clone_size: NA
j_call: TRBJ2-6
d_call: NA

cdr3_aa: CAISESIKDRTGGYEQYF
cdr3_nt: TGTGCCATCAGTGAGTCGATTAAGGACAGGACAGGGGGCTACGAGCAGTACTTC
v_call: TRBV10-3
clone_size: few
j_call: TRBJ2-7
d_call: TRBD1

cdr3_aa: CATSNRGAEGYTF
cdr3_nt: TGTGCCACCAGCAACAGGGGTGCCGAGGGCTACACCTTC
v_call: TRBV24-1
clone_size: many
j_call: TRBJ1-2
d_call: TRBD1

cdr3_aa: CASSSTRGQGTDTQYF
cdr3_nt: TGTGCCAGCAGCTCGACGCGGGGACAGGGGACAGATACGCAGTATTTT
v_call: TRBV7-9
clone_size: NA
j_call: TRBJ2-3
d_call: TRBD1

cdr3_aa: CASRTSPGETQYF
cdr3_nt: TGCGCCAGCCGTACTAGCCCGGGGGAGACCCAGTACTTC
v_call: TRBV5-1
clone_size: NA
j_call: TRBJ2-5
d_call: NA

cdr3_aa: CASKAPWTQPLRTDTQYF
cdr3_nt: TGTGCCAGCAAAGCCCCCTGGACTCAACCCCTCCGCACAGATACGCAGTATTTT
v_call: TRBV2
clone_size: few
j_call: TRBJ2-3
d_call: NA

cdr3_aa: CSARGSWDTQYF
cdr3_nt: TGCAGTGCTAGAGGGTCGTGGGATACGCAGTATTTT
v_call: TRBV20-1
clone_size: many
j_call: TRBJ2-3
d_call: NA

cdr3_aa: CASHLRHQPQHF
cdr3_nt: TGTGCCAGCCACCTACGGCATCAGCCCCAGCATTTT
v_call: TRBV6-2/TRBV6-3
clone_size: few
j_call: TRBJ1-5
d_call: NA

cdr3_aa: CASSLTGGSTDTQYF
cdr3_nt: TGCGCCAGCAGCCTAACGGGGGGTAGCACAGATACGCAGTATTTT
v_call: TRBV4-1
clone_size: many
j_call: TRBJ2-3
d_call: TRBD2